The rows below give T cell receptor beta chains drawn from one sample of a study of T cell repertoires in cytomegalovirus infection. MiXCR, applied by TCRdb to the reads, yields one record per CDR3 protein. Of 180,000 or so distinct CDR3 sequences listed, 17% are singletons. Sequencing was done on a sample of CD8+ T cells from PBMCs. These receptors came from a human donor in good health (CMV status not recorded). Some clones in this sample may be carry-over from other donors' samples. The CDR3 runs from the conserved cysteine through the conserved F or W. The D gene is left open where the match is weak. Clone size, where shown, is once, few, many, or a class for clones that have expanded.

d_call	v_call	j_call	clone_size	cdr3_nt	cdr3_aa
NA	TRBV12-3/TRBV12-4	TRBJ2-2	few	TGTGCCAGCAGTCCTGTTAACACAGCGAGGAACACCGGGGAGCTGTTTTTT	CASSPVNTARNTGELFF
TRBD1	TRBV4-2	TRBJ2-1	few	TGTGCCAGCAGCCAAACACATACAGGGGGAGCCTTCAATGAGCAGTTCTTC	CASSQTHTGGAFNEQFF
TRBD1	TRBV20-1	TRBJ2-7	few	TGCAGTCCCAGGGACAGGGGATCCAACGAGCAGTACTTC	CSPRDRGSNEQYF
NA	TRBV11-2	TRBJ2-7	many	TGTGCCAGCAGCTTAGACAGCTCCTACGAGCAGTACTTC	CASSLDSSYEQYF
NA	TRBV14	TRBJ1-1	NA	TGTGCCAGCAGCCGTATTTTGGTCGGGACGCACACTGAAGCTTTCTTT	CASSRILVGTHTEAFF
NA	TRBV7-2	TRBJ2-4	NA	TGTGCCAGCAGCCCCGTGCCCAAAAACATTCAGTACTTC	CASSPVPKNIQYF
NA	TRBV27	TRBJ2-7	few	TGTGCCAGCAGTCCGACAGGCCAACCCTACGAGCAGTACTTC	CASSPTGQPYEQYF
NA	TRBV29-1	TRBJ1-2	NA	TGCAGCGTTGAAGAGGATCTTGAAGCTGGCAACTATGGCTACACCTTC	CSVEEDLEAGNYGYTF
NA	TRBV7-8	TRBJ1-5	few	TGTGCCAGCAGCTTACGACAGGACAATCAGCCCCAGCATTTT	CASSLRQDNQPQHF
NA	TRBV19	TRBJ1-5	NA	TGTGCCAGTAGTATCTACTATAGCAATCAGCCCCAGCATTTT	CASSIYYSNQPQHF
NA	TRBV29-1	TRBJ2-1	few	TGCAGCGTTCCCGGACAGACGAACAATGAGCAGTTCTTC	CSVPGQTNNEQFF
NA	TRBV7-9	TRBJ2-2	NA	TGTGCCAGCAGACTACAGGGAACCGGGGAGCTGTTTTTT	CASRLQGTGELFF
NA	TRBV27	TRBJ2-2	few	TGTGCCAGCAGACCGGGGGCCGGGACCGGGGAGCTGTTTTTT	CASRPGAGTGELFF
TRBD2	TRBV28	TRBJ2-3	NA	TGTGCCAGCAGTTTGGCGAGCGGGGGGCTTTTTATAGATACGCAGTATTTT	CASSLASGGLFIDTQYF
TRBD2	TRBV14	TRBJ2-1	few	TGTGCCAGCAGCCAAGAAGCGGGGGGGCGCAATGAGCAGTTCTTC	CASSQEAGGRNEQFF
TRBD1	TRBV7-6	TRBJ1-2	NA	TGTGCCAGCAGCTTAGATGGGGGACAGGGGGCCGGCGGCTACACCTTC	CASSLDGGQGAGGYTF
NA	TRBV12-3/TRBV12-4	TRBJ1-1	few	TGTGCCAGCAGTCCGCAGGGGCCCACTGAAGCTTTCTTT	CASSPQGPTEAFF
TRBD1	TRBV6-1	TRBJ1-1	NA	TGTGCCAGCAGTGATGGTACCAGGGGGCACAGGAACACTGAAGCTTTCTTT	CASSDGTRGHRNTEAFF
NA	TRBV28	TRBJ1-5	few	TGTGCCAGCAGTCCCTTTGTGGGAGAGGCCCAGCATTTT	CASSPFVGEAQHF
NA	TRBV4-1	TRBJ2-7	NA	TGCGCCAGCAGCCAAGATCAGGTAGAACGATTCTACGAGCAGTACTTC	CASSQDQVERFYEQYF
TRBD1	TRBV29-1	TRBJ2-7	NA	TGCAGCGTTGAGACACAGGGGGACTACGAGCAGTACTTC	CSVETQGDYEQYF
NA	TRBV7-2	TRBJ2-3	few	TGTGCCAGCAGCTTCCGAAGGCCCACAGATACGCAGTATTTT	CASSFRRPTDTQYF
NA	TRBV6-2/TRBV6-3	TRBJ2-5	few	TGTGCCAGCACTTCAGGGGTGGGAGAGACCCAGTACTTC	CASTSGVGETQYF
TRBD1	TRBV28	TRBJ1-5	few	TGTGCCAGCAGGGGGGACAGGGGGCTGCATCAGCCCCAGCATTTT	CASRGDRGLHQPQHF
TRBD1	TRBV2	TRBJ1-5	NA	TGTGCCAGCAAATGGACAGGTTTACAGCCCCAGCATTTT	CASKWTGLQPQHF
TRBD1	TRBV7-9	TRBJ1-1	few	TGTGCCAGCAGCCCAAGACAGGGGCCCATGAACACTGAAGCTTTCTTT	CASSPRQGPMNTEAFF
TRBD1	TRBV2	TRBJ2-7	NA	TGTGCCAGCAGTGTGGACAGGGGAGAGTACGAGCAGTACTTC	CASSVDRGEYEQYF
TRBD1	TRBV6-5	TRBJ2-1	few	TGTGCCAGCAGTTACTCTTCGACAGGGATATACAATGAGCAGTTCTTC	CASSYSSTGIYNEQFF
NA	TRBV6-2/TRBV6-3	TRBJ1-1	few	TGTGCCAGCAGTTACTCGGGGGACACCCCGAACACTGAAGCTTTCTTT	CASSYSGDTPNTEAFF
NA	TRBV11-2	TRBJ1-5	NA	TGTGCCAGCAGCTTAGGTGGAGGTAGCAATCAGCCCCAGCATTTT	CASSLGGGSNQPQHF
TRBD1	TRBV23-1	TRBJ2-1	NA	TGCGCCAGCAGTCAACACAGGGACAGGGGGTGCAATGAGCAGTTCTTC	CASSQHRDRGCNEQFF
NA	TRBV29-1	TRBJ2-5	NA	TGCAGCGTTGGTTATTTCGGTTGGGAGACCCAGTACTTC	CSVGYFGWETQYF
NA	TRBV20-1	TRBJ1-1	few	TGCAGTCTACCCCTTAACACTGAAGCTTTCTTT	CSLPLNTEAFF
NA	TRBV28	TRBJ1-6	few	TGTGCCAGCAGCTTCAGGGTTTCTGGTTCACCCCTCCACTTT	CASSFRVSGSPLHF
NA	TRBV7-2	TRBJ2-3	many	TGTGCCAGCAGCTTATCCCCCTTCACAGATACGCAGTATTTT	CASSLSPFTDTQYF
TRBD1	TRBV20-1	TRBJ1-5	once	TGCAGTGCTAGAGACCCCACAGGGGGCCTTACTAATCAGCCCCAGCATTTT	CSARDPTGGLTNQPQHF
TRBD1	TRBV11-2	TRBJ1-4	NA	TGTGCCAGCAGCCGACAGGGGCAGGGAGGTGAAAAACTGTTTTTT	CASSRQGQGGEKLFF
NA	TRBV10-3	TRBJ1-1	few	TGTGCCATCGCAGGGAACACTGAAGCTTTCTTT	CAIAGNTEAFF
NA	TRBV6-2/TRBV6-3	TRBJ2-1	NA	TGTGCCAGCAGACCCTCAGTTAAGCATGAGCAGTTCTTC	CASRPSVKHEQFF
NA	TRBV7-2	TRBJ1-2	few	TGTGCCAGCAGCTTACCCAACCTGGACCGATCTCGCTCAGGGGAAAAATATGGCTACACCTTC	CASSLPNLDRSRSGEKYGYTF
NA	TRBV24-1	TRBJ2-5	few	TGTGCCACCAGTGATTTAAGGGAGAGCGGCGAGACCCAGTACTTC	CATSDLRESGETQYF
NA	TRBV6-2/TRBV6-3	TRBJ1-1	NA	TGTGCCAGCAGCTCGGGCCCCTGGAGCACTGAAGCTTTCTTT	CASSSGPWSTEAFF
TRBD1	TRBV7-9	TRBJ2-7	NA	TGTGCCGGCAGCCCGCCGACAGGGTGGTCCTACGAGCAGTACTTC	CAGSPPTGWSYEQYF
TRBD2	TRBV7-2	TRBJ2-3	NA	TGTGCCAGCAGCAATTTAGCGGGTAGCACAGATACGCAGTATTTT	CASSNLAGSTDTQYF
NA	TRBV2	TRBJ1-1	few	TGTGCCAGCATCACCCGTTGGAACACTGAAGCTTTCTTT	CASITRWNTEAFF
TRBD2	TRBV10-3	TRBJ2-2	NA	TGTGCCATCAGTGTGATTTGGACTAGCGGGGGATCGAACACCGGGGAGCTGTTTTTT	CAISVIWTSGGSNTGELFF
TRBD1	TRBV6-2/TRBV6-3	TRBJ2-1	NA	TGTGCCAGCAGTTCTTCCGGGACAGGGGTCTACAATGAGCAGTTCTTC	CASSSSGTGVYNEQFF
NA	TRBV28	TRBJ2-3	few	TGTGCCAGCAGCCGGGGGGACAGGCGTTGGACAGATACGCAGTATTTT	CASSRGDRRWTDTQYF
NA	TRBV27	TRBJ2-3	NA	TGTGCCAGCAGTTTGTTCGGGGGCGGTCAAGATACGCAGTATTTT	CASSLFGGGQDTQYF
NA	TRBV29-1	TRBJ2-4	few	TGCAGCGCCCGAGGTGACATTCAGTACTTC	CSARGDIQYF
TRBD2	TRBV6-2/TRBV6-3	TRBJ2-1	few	TGTGCCAGCAGTTTGACTAGCGGGGCGTGGAATGAGCAGTTCTTC	CASSLTSGAWNEQFF
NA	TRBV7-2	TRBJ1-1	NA	TGTGCCAGCAGCTTAGGACCCATCGTATTTAACACTGAAGCTTTCTTT	CASSLGPIVFNTEAFF
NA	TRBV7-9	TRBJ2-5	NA	TGTGCCAGCAGCTACCGAAAGGGAGTCCAAGAGACCCAGTACTTC	CASSYRKGVQETQYF
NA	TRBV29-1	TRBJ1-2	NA	TGCAGCGTTGACGAGGGCTCTAACTATGGCTACACCTTC	CSVDEGSNYGYTF
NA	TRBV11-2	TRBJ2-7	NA	TGTGCCAGCAGCTTAGGAAGGGTAGGCTACGAGCAGTACTTC	CASSLGRVGYEQYF
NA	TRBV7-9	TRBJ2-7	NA	TGTGCCAGCAGCCGAGGGACGGGCGAGCAGTACTTC	CASSRGTGEQYF
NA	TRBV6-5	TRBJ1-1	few	TGTGCCAGCAGTTACGTGGGGGCACGGACTGAAGCTTTCTTT	CASSYVGARTEAFF
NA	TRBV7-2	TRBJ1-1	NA	TGTGCCAGCAGTTACCGGGACACGATGAACACTGAAGCTTTCTTT	CASSYRDTMNTEAFF
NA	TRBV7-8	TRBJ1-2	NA	TGTGCCAGCAGCTTAGAGGCGGGCTTAACTAACTATGGCTACACCTTC	CASSLEAGLTNYGYTF